This TCR beta chain was obtained from a study of monozygotic twins with inflammatory bowel disease. Per germline, CDR1 MNHEY and CDR2 SMNVEV (reference sequence). The CDR3 loop spans 14 amino acids. Using eight separate reactions per sample, the authors generated cDNA. After re-calling the 5' RACE reads, TCRdb lists one entry per CDR3 protein, DNA absent. This sample's clone table lists 110,000 to 150,000 distinct CDR3 sequences. Study-wide results and limits: T cell subtypes that differed could not be told apart. The sharing of clonotypes with others was lower in IBD patients than in healthy twins, especially with disease activity.

Comments on this clonotype: Its antigen is not identified.

The genes are TRBV27 and TRBJ1-2; TCRdb picks TRBD1, but there is no DNA to check that call. This sequence originates from a human donor with ulcerative colitis or Crohn's disease, or a healthy co-twin of an affected twin (not recorded which). Sequencing was done on a sample of blood. The CDR3 sequence: CASSPRDKYYGYTF.